This T cell receptor (beta chain) was obtained from a study of synovial regulatory T cells in juvenile arthritis (dated by TCRdb to between 2015 and 2016). For the study in its entirety: Of the sequenced patients, six received methotrexate, one received methotrexate plus infliximab, three were therapy-naive, and one had no treatment information. Effector T cell subsets were also sequenced in this cohort for comparisons, but the Treg dataset alone covers only blood and synovial fluid Treg cells. Treg and Teff subsets from under 14 JIA patients with active disease were included in the TCR repertoire comparisons. The study compared TCRbeta CDR3 repertoires of blood iaTreg cells, other blood Treg cells and synovial fluid Treg cells from matched patient samples.

The library was made by the immunoSEQ multiplex PCR assay. Adaptive Biotechnologies carried out the TCRbeta CDR3 sequencing. The original pipeline was this. Repertoire similarity was assessed using the Chao-modified Jaccard index and the median clonotype overlap from 200 random subsamples at equal sample size. Similarity analyses were performed using either productive nucleotide sequences or in silico-translated amino acid sequences. Repertoires were compared using hierarchical clustering with single linkage and t-SNE, both based on Chao-modified Jaccard distances. Repertoire diversity was quantified with the Renyi index, after sample size normalisation, across a range of alpha values. TCRdb re-hosts the immuneACCESS table, in-frame sequences only. Its copies lack some clones; in the studies checked, an unresolved V gene accounts for under half of them, and the cause for the rest is not known. From that table come the V and J calls and clone size; the DNA was used to work out D and trimming. This sample's table lists thousands of clones. Clones ranked in the top ten supply roughly 0.55% of the sample.

According to the germline V gene, CDR1 reads SGHRS and CDR2 reads YFSETQ. The CDR3 goes from the cysteine to the phenylalanine over 13 residues. Only the protein sequence is given. The donors for the TCR repertoire analysis were roughly 11 juvenile idiopathic arthritis patients with active disease who had not reached inactive disease, of whom 3 were polyarticular and 8 were oligoarticular. A median age of around 10 years (range about 2.4-22.9) and a median disease duration of approximately seven years (range 0.2-19.1) were recorded for the TCR-sequenced patients. Samples for TCR repertoire analysis were collected at two centres in Italy. Peripheral blood mononuclear cells were isolated by Histopaque-1077 density gradient and cryopreserved in 90% FCS with approximately 10% DMSO. A word on this clone: The target of this receptor is not known.

Broader findings and caveats from the paper: Blood iaTreg cells showed lower TCR diversity than other blood Treg cells, consistent with antigen-driven expansion. iaTreg TCR repertoires were found to be largely private across patients and to partially overlap with synovial Teff and blood CPL repertoires. More CDR3 sequences were shared by synovial Treg cells with iaTreg cells than with other blood Treg cells, and a closer relation was confirmed by Chao-Jaccard similarity.

Here the chain combines TRBV5-1 and TRBJ2-5; the D gene TCRdb calls, TRBD1, cannot be checked with no DNA. The source is a donor younger than 35 with juvenile idiopathic arthritis. The sample consisted of Treg cells from blood. The cell subset or site label here, explained by the study, means: remaining (HLA-DR-negative) circulating blood Treg cells. The CDR3 protein: CASSPQGQETQYF.